Listed here are 16 T cell receptor beta chains from one sample, sequenced in a study of T cells in Graves' hyperthyroidism and ophthalmopathy (dated by TCRdb to the late 2010s). The method behind the library was multiplex PCR. Sequenced using an Illumina HiSeq 2000. The TCR beta CDR3 regions were amplified from RNA transcripts. A first-round RT-PCR of the TCR CDR3 used the HTBI primer set with the Qiagen OneStep RT-PCR kit. Through fastp at Q25 and MiXCR, TCRdb rebuilt clones from the public reads, retaining in-frame beta chains. Under each unique CDR3 protein, matching rows form one entry showing the most common genes and DNA. In all, the sample holds 490,000 or so distinct CDR3 sequences, and just under 20% of those were seen once. Over 45% of the sample lies in the top ten. The specimen sequenced was blood. Receptors were obtained from a man aged 35 to 55 with Graves' ophthalmopathy.

This clonotype has at least ten counts. This sequence joins TRBV20-1 and TRBJ2-3; D uncertain. The CDR3 spans 15 residues. V lost 1 base to trimming and J lost 0 bases, with 11 bases between them. From germline, CDR1 is DFQATT and CDR2 SNEGSKA (reference sequence). CDR3 protein: CSARARAISTDTQYF. CDR3 coding DNA: TGCAGTGCTAGAGCTCGCGCGATTAGCACAGATACGCAGTATTTT.

This clonotype was observed many times. The rearrangement links TRBV28 to TRBJ1-1; perhaps TRBD1 as D (6 bases). V was trimmed by 2 bases and J by 3 bases, leaving 16 bases between them. The CDR3 has 16 amino acids. Per the germline V gene, CDR1 is MDHEN and CDR2 is SYDVKM. CDR3 in amino acids: CASSLVPSEGDTEAFF. The CDR3 DNA reads as TGTGCCAGCAGTTTAGTTCCATCAGAGGGGGACACTGAAGCTTTCTTT.

This clonotype has just a few counts. The rearrangement links TRBV3-1 to TRBJ2-5; 7 bases agree with TRBD1. V dropped 5 bases and J dropped 3; count of bases not matched to a gene: 15. Germline CDR1 LGHDT, CDR2 YNNKEL (reference sequence). This CDR3 is 17 amino acids long. CDR3 region: CASSYAGYRGLEETQYF. CDR3 bases: TGTGCCAGCAGCTACGCGGGCTACAGGGGATTAGAAGAGACCCAGTACTTC.

Only a few counts were recorded for this clonotype. The rearrangement joins TRBV7-8 to TRBJ2-7; 10 bases align to TRBD2. CDR1 and CDR2 from the germline V gene are SGHVS and FQNEAQ. This CDR3 comprises 15 residues. The V segment lost 5 bases and the J segment 7 bases; nucleotides outside the gene matches: 11. The CDR3: CASSPLAGAGGEQYF. The CDR3 bases are TGTGCCAGCAGCCCTCTAGCGGGGGCCGGAGGGGAGCAGTACTTC.

The chain recombines TRBV5-1 with TRBJ1-2; D possibly corresponds to TRBD1 (5 bases). Germline CDR1 and CDR2: SGHRS and YFSETQ. The V gene lost 0 bases and the J gene lost 5 bases, with 8 bases spanning the gap. This CDR3 contains 13 residues. The CDR3: CASSLEGVYGYTF. CDR3 DNA sequence: TGCGCCAGCAGCTTGGAAGGGGTATATGGCTACACCTTC.

This chain uses TRBV6-1 with TRBJ2-1, with D possibly TRBD2 on 6 matching bases. V was pared by 10 bases and J by 0 bases, with 13 bases between. Germline CDR1 is MNHNS and CDR2 is SASEGT. The CDR3 length is 14 residues. The CDR3 loop is CATQRASSYNEQFF. Written as DNA, the CDR3 is TGTGCCACCCAGCGGGCAAGCTCCTACAATGAGCAGTTCTTC.

In this sample, this clonotype turned up many times. The V and J genes are TRBV5-1 and TRBJ2-1; D remains ambiguous. Germline CDR1 is SGHRS and CDR2 is YFSETQ. V was shortened by 4 bases and J by 2 bases, with 7 bases between the two germline ends. The CDR3 has 13 residues. The CDR3 region has the DNA TGCGCCAGCAGCCGCGGCACCTACAATGAGCAGTTCTTC. Residues: CASSRGTYNEQFF.

Ten or more counts support this clonotype. A read error may produce the germline difference seen at one junction end. The chain uses TRBV7-7 and TRBJ2-3, with D hard to call. The CDR3 is 13 residues long. The germline CDR1 and CDR2 sequences are SSHAT and FNYEAQ (reference sequence). CDR3 in amino acids: CASSKRATDTQYF. The DNA for the CDR3 is TGTGCTAGCAGCAAAAGGGCCACAGATACGCAGTATTTT.

The genes are TRBV11-2 and TRBJ2-7; D is unresolved. The V end lost 1 base, the J end lost 7 bases, and 14 bases lay between the germline ends. Germline V gives CDR1 SGHAT, CDR2 FQNNGV. The CDR3 has 14 residues. The CDR3 coding sequence is TGTGCCAGCAGCTTAGTAGGGATTAGGTGGGAGCAGTACTTC. Its protein product is CASSLVGIRWEQYF.

This clonotype has a count of ten or more. V gene TRBV10-2 combines with J gene TRBJ2-1; TRBD1 is a possible D gene (5 bases). V was shortened by 3 bases and J by 7 bases, with 13 bases between the two germline ends. Germline CDR1 reads WSHSY; CDR2 reads SAAADI. The CDR3 length is 14 residues. The CDR3 sequence is CASSEGVEGNEQFF. Written as DNA, the CDR3 is TGCGCCAGCAGTGAAGGGGTTGAAGGGAATGAGCAGTTCTTC.

This chain links TRBV9 with TRBJ1-2, with unresolved D. The CDR3 consists of 12 residues. V was trimmed by 1 base and J by 8 bases, leaving 9 bases between them. Looked up from germline, CDR1 is SGDLS and CDR2 is YYNGEE. The chain's CDR3 is CASSVIGRGYTF. CDR3 nucleotide sequence: TGTGCCAGCAGCGTAATAGGGCGCGGCTACACCTTC.

The sample holds one count of this clonotype. The chain couples TRBV2 to TRBJ2-3; 9 nucleotides line up with TRBD2. The germline V gene encodes CDR1 SNHLY and CDR2 FYNNEI. V lost 3 bases to trimming and J lost 2 bases; unmatched junction nucleotides: 3. This CDR3 region has 15 residues. CDR3 nucleotides: TGTGCCAGCAGTGACCTAGCGGGGCACACAGATACGCAGTATTTT. Translation: CASSDLAGHTDTQYF. Complete variable domain (other parts from reference TRBV2 and TRBJ2-3): EPEVTQTPSHQVTQMGQEVILRCVPISNHLYFYWYRQILGQKVEFLVSFYNNEISEKSEIFDDQFSVERPDGSNFTLKIRSTKLEDSAMYFCASSDLAGHTDTQYFGPGTRLTVL.

The chain employs TRBV12-3 or TRBV12-4 and TRBJ1-5; 8 nucleotides agree with TRBD1. The CDR3 loop spans 13 amino acids. V lost 5 bases and J lost 11; bases outside the gene matches: 8. As DNA, the CDR3 is TGTGCCAGCAGTGGACAGGGATTTTTGGCCCAGCATTTT. Its translation is CASSGQGFLAQHF.

This chain connects TRBV19 to TRBJ1-5; maybe TRBD1 (6 bases). The CDR3 length is 15 residues. Germline lookup yields CDR1 LNHDA and CDR2 SQIVND (reference sequence). Trimming pared 1 base from V and 5 bases from J, leaving 12 bases between. CDR3 DNA sequence: TGTGCCAGTAGTATAGGGGGCAGGGGCGATCAGCCCCAGCATTTT. It is translated as CASSIGGRGDQPQHF.

The V and J genes are TRBV5-6 and TRBJ2-1; TRBD1 agrees at 9 bases. J lost 8 bases, V lost 3 bases, and 0 bases had no gene match. CDR3 size: 12 residues. The V gene's germline CDR1 is SGHDT and CDR2 YYEEEE. CDR3 in amino acids: CASSWDRDEQFF. CDR3 DNA sequence: TGTGCCAGCAGCTGGGACAGGGATGAGCAGTTCTTC. Based on the CDR3 plus reference TRBV5-6 and TRBJ2-1, the full variable domain is DAGVTQSPTHLIKTRGQQVTLRCSPKSGHDTVSWYQQALGQGPQFIFQYYEEEERQRGNFPDRFSGHQFPNYSSELNVNALLLGDSALYLCASSWDRDEQFFGPGTRLTVL.

This clonotype was seen only a few times. The V call is TRBV14, the J call TRBJ1-2; D remains unclear. CDR1 and CDR2 from the germline V gene are SGHDN and FVKESK. The CDR3 spans 15 residues. Trimming removed 0 bases at V and 8 bases at J, with 16 bases between. CDR3 bases: TGTGCCAGCAGCCAAGATGACGCCTTCCCCGGGGGCTACACCTTC. Residues: CASSQDDAFPGGYTF.